Here is one T cell receptor (beta chain) with its context. Its antigen is currently not known. Base qualities are missing; no much larger clone stands one base away. The data stem from a study of blood T cell repertoires in COVID-19 (dated by TCRdb to about 2020). For the study in its entirety: The collaborator samples originated in the United States, Italy and Spain and spanned the acute and convalescent phases of COVID-19. The material from the prospective study consisted of cDNA or gDNA derived from T cells, B-cell-depleted T cells, or PBMCs. Subjects who had been exposed to COVID-19, were actively infected with it, or had recovered from it provided the deeply sampled blood TCRbeta repertoires that made up the dataset. The repertoires were released in a freely available public database intended as a resource for research on the immune response to SARS-CoV-2. Samples came from the ongoing ImmuneRACE study (first 160 participants) plus 1,254 subjects from 6 global collaborators. The sample metadata nearly always contained a de-identified subject ID, COVID-19 status, age in years and sex. Where HLA class I and class II types were available, the types were taken from metadata supplied by the sample provider, not from assay-based typing.

The collaborating institutions used their own protocols to collect whole blood in K2EDTA tubes. For TCRbeta analysis, collaborators shipped samples as frozen whole blood, isolated PBMCs, or DNA extracted from either of those sample types. V and J are trimmed by 1 base and 7 bases, and the gene matches miss 10 bases of the junction. The germline V gene specifies LGHNA as CDR1 and YNFKEQ as CDR2. From cysteine to phenylalanine, the CDR3 is 19 amino acids long. Only CDR3 DNA is held: 57 bases, read in frame from base 1. TCRbeta CDR3 regions were amplified from genomic DNA by means of the immunoSEQ Assay, a bias-controlled multiplex PCR. The authors' pipeline ran thus. The number of nucleated cells in each sample was estimated from the amplification of reference gene primers within the assay. To quantify the absolute abundance of each unique TCRbeta CDR3 rearrangement, sequence reads were collapsed and filtered. For each sample, productive Simpson clonality was calculated by taking the square root of Simpson's diversity index across productive rearrangements. TCRdb mirrors the immuneACCESS table, restricted to in-frame sequences. Some clones are absent from its copies; in checked studies, under half trace to an unresolved V gene, and the reason for the others is unknown. The V and J calls and clone size are taken from that table; D and trimming were inferred from the DNA. Recorded for this sample are around 230,000 clones; about 79% of them occurred a single time. The ten biggest clones cover around 9.6% of the sample.

Here is what the overall study found, with its caveats: How much clinical and demographic metadata was included differed by source and by participant, and the metadata was provided uncurated.

The sequence was obtained from a woman of 80 years or more with acute or convalescent COVID-19. Sequenced material: peripheral blood. In this chain, TRBV4-2 is recombined with TRBJ2-2; 15 junctional bases match TRBD2. The CDR3 is CASSQAPGLAGGPFGELFF. The bases are TGTGCCAGCAGCCAAGCCCCAGGACTAGCGGGGGGGCCGTTCGGGGAGCTGTTTTTT.